This T cell receptor beta chain was captured by sequencing in a study of blood T cells in healthy people across ages. As for the study in general: When template switching was applied, about one barcoded beta molecule was captured per two T cells.

Points from the study as a whole: Estimated diversity, derived from one million T cells, was regarded as an underestimate.

Then a second PCR, running about 6 to 12 cycles, was carried out with a sample-barcoded 5' primer and a J-beta primer mix. Sequencing yielded, for each sample, at least 2.5 million paired-end reads carrying CDR3. TCRdb fed the 5' RACE reads into MiXCR, producing one record per CDR3 protein. The sample consists of more than 750,000 distinct CDR3 sequences, roughly 28% of them appearing once. On this clonotype itself: Its cognate antigen is unknown.

Trimming took 3 bases from V and 4 from J, leaving 10 bases between them. This CDR3 spans 13 amino acids. Per germline, CDR1 SGHNT and CDR2 YENEEA. A further study also used this sample, focusing on T cells of mothers and their children. According to that study: Nobody spotted any persistent microchimeric T cell clones.

The sample taken for sequencing was blood. The clonotype comes from a woman aged 40 to 50 in good health. The chain recombines TRBV11-3 with TRBJ2-7; D unclear. The CDR3 region has the DNA TGTGCCAGCAGCTTGAATCAGTTTTACGAGCAGTACTTC. This gives the protein CASSLNQFYEQYF.